Listed here are 30 T cell receptor beta chains from one sample, sequenced in a study of cytomegalovirus exposure and HLA in healthy donors. Primers: 60 Vbeta forward and 13 Jbeta reverse. TCRdb keeps only in-frame clones here, not all; method: immunoSEQ multiplex PCR. The sample lists 85,000 to 100,000 clones, about 75% occurring once. Sequencing used PBMCs. The receptors come from a man aged 35-49 years in good health and CMV-seropositive.

The genes are TRBV10-1 and TRBJ2-2; D ambiguous. The CDR3 sequence is 16 residues long. Germline loops: CDR1 WNHNN, CDR2 SYGVQD (reference sequence). V lost 3 bases to trimming and J lost 6 bases, with 17 bases between them. The CDR3 nucleotides read TGCGCCAGCAGTGAAATATACACCCCTGGAGCCGGGGAGCTGTTTTTT. Translation gives CASSEIYTPGAGELFF.

The chain uses TRBV7-9 and TRBJ2-7; the match to TRBD2 covers 13 bases. V lost 4 bases to trimming and J lost 4 bases; unmatched junction nucleotides: 4. CDR3 length: 15 residues. Germline V gene lookup returns CDR1 SEHNR and CDR2 FQNEAQ (reference sequence). The CDR3 here is CASSSSGLAGYEQYF. The CDR3 nucleotides read TGTGCCAGCAGCTCCTCGGGACTAGCGGGGTACGAGCAGTACTTC.

The chain is built from TRBV9 and TRBJ2-1; D is undetermined. This CDR3 contains 13 residues. CDR1 SGDLS and CDR2 YYNGEE come from the germline V gene. Trimming cost V 4 bases and J 5 bases, with 10 bases left between them. The CDR3 protein is CASSPPLHNEQFF. CDR3 sequence (DNA): TGTGCCAGCAGCCCCCCTCTCCACAATGAGCAGTTCTTC. Full variable domain (missing parts from reference TRBV9 and TRBJ2-1): DSGVTQTPKHLITATGQRVTLRCSPRSGDLSVYWYQQSLDQGLQFLIQYYNGEERAKGNILERFSAQQFPDLHSELNLSSLELGDSALYFCASSPPLHNEQFFGPGTRLTVL.

V usage is TRBV7-2 and J usage is TRBJ2-7; 10 bases are a match to TRBD1. The CDR3 spans 14 residues. Germline V gene lookup returns CDR1 SGHTA and CDR2 FQGNSA. Trimming removed 5 bases from V and 5 bases from J; junction bases left unmatched: 6. CDR3 bases: TGTGCCAGCAGCCGTTCCGGGACAGGGGACGAGCAGTACTTC. This gives the protein CASSRSGTGDEQYF.

CDR3 nucleotides: TGCGCCAGCAGCTTGAGGGACAGGGGAGGCAATGAGCAGTTCTTC. Translated, it gives CASSLRDRGGNEQFF. This chain uses TRBV5-1 with TRBJ2-1; 10 positions agree with TRBD1. The CDR3 has 15 residues. The germline V gene has CDR1 SGHRS and CDR2 YFSETQ. J gave up 6 bases and V 1 base, and 4 bases lay outside the gene matches.

The chain links TRBV2 to TRBJ1-2, with no clear D. The CDR3 sequence is 13 residues long. Germline values: CDR1 SNHLY, CDR2 FYNNEI. V lost 1 base and J lost 4, with 7 bases in between. The CDR3 DNA follows: TGTGCCAGCAGTGAAGAGTTCGGCTATGGCTACACCTTC. Translated, it gives CASSEEFGYGYTF.

The CDR3 DNA follows: TGTGCCAGCAGCCCAGCTGGGGCAGGGCGGTATTCACCCCTCCACTTT. It yields the protein CASSPAGAGRYSPLHF. The chain joins TRBV5-4 to TRBJ1-6, with a weak D call TRBD1 (5 bases). The CDR3 is 16 amino acids. The V end lost 4 bases, the J end lost 8 bases, and 19 bases lay between the germline ends. CDR1 is SGHNT and CDR2 is YYREEE in the germline V gene (reference sequence).

V gene TRBV6-5 combines with J gene TRBJ1-1; D might be TRBD1 (5 bases). Per the germline V gene, CDR1 is MNHEY and CDR2 is SVGAGI. This CDR3 region has 13 residues. With 6 bases removed from V and 5 bases from J, the gap between germline ends came to 13 bases. CDR3 sequence (DNA): TGTGCCAGCAGCCCCGACGGGGGGACTGAAGCTTTCTTT. It encodes CASSPDGGTEAFF.

The chain recombines TRBV5-8 with TRBJ2-4; D might be TRBD1 (6 bases). V was clipped by 6 bases and J by 13 bases, with 20 bases between them. From germline, CDR1 is SGHTS and CDR2 YDEGEE. The CDR3 runs 13 residues. The CDR3 sequence is CASNSKSGVSQYF. CDR3 nucleotides: TGTGCCAGCAACTCCAAGTCAGGGGTGTCCCAGTACTTC.

This rearrangement joins TRBV11-2 to TRBJ1-1, with a possible D match to TRBD1 (5 bases). Looked up from germline, CDR1 is SGHAT and CDR2 is FQNNGV. The CDR3 is 13 amino acids. The V and J ends lost 3 bases and 5 bases respectively, with 10 bases between them. CDR3 region: CASSFLDKTEAFF. In nucleotides, the CDR3 is TGTGCCAGCAGCTTCCTGGACAAGACTGAAGCTTTCTTT.

A note on this clone: Other nucleotide sequences from this sample produce the same CDR3. The V gene is TRBV7-6, the J gene TRBJ1-1; D is unresolved. Germline V CDR1 and CDR2: SGHVS, FNYEAQ. V was shortened by 5 bases and J by 14 bases, with 18 bases between the two germline ends. The CDR3 extends over 12 amino acids. CDR3 sequence (DNA): TGTGCCAGCAGCCCGCCCGGGAGTGGAGCCTTCTTT. Its protein is CASSPPGSGAFF.

This chain uses TRBV7-9 with TRBJ2-2, with 11 bases aligning to TRBD2. This CDR3 is built from 18 residues. Trimming cost V 1 base and J 0 bases; bases outside gene matches: 4. Germline V gene data show CDR1 as SEHNR and CDR2 as FQNEAQ (reference sequence). This chain's CDR3 is CASSLVEGLAANTGELFF. In DNA, the CDR3 is TGTGCCAGCAGCTTAGTGGAGGGACTAGCGGCGAACACCGGGGAGCTGTTTTTT.

The chain is built from TRBV7-9 and TRBJ1-1; 11 bases line up with TRBD1. V shed 5 bases, J shed 5 bases, and the junction held 4 bases outside the gene matches. CDR1 is SEHNR, CDR2 FQNEAQ, per germline (reference sequence). This CDR3 has 14 amino acids. In DNA, the CDR3 is TGTGCCAGCAGCGGACAGGGGGCGGGTACTGAAGCTTTCTTT. It specifies CASSGQGAGTEAFF.

About this clone: The junction and the germline gene differ at one end; a read error may be behind it. The genes are TRBV7-9 and TRBJ2-7; the D is unclear. This CDR3 is 12 amino acids long. Germline V gene sequence: CDR1 SEHNR, CDR2 FQNEAQ (reference sequence). CDR3: CSSSHQPSGQYF. DNA of the CDR3: TGTTCCAGCAGCCATCAGCCTTCGGGGCAGTACTTC.

The rearrangement links TRBV11-2 to TRBJ2-5; D is perhaps TRBD1 (8 bases). The J call is doubtful: the DNA matches TRBJ2-7 better. Looked up from germline, CDR1 is SGHAT and CDR2 is FQNNGV. The CDR3 runs to 15 residues. CDR3 DNA sequence: TGTGCCAGCAGCTCAATACGGGGAGGGACAGGCGAGCAGTACTTC. Its translation is CASSSIRGGTGEQYF.

The V gene is TRBV20-1, the J gene TRBJ1-2, with a tentative D call TRBD1 (5 bases). CDR3 length: 11 amino acids. CDR1 and CDR2 (germline): DFQATT, SNEGSKA (reference sequence). V was cut by 3 bases and J by 7 bases, with 9 bases left in between. CDR3 nucleotides: TGCAGTGCTAGGGAGGGGCTTGGCTACACCTTC. This translates into CSAREGLGYTF.

This clone turned up a few times. The gene calls are TRBV7-9 and TRBJ1-2; unclear D gene. This CDR3 is 13 amino acids long. CDR1 is SEHNR and CDR2 is FQNEAQ in the germline V gene (reference sequence). V lost 1 base, J lost 8 bases, and 11 bases lay in between. CDR3 in DNA: TGTGCCAGCAGCTTAGGAGGAGGAGGCGGCTACACCTTC. Its translation: CASSLGGGGGYTF.

This chain uses TRBV9 with TRBJ2-7; 11 nucleotides match TRBD1. Germline CDR1 reads SGDLS; CDR2 reads YYNGEE. Unmatched junction bases numbered 11, after V lost 0 bases and J lost 9 bases. CDR3 size: 16 residues. The CDR3 loop reads CASSVEGTGGTDGQYF. Written as DNA, the CDR3 is TGTGCCAGCAGCGTAGAGGGGACAGGGGGGACTGATGGGCAGTACTTC.

V gene TRBV10-3 combines with J gene TRBJ2-1; TRBD2 matches at 7 bases. Germline CDR1 is ENHRY and CDR2 is SYGVKD. Unmatched junction bases numbered 2, after V lost 0 bases and J lost 0 bases. The CDR3 spans 16 residues. CDR3 sequence: CAISESGGSSYNEQFF. The CDR3 DNA is TGTGCCATCAGTGAGTCGGGAGGGAGCTCCTACAATGAGCAGTTCTTC.

V and J are TRBV18 and TRBJ2-2; 9 nucleotides agree with TRBD2. V gave up 0 bases and J gave up 1 base; unmatched junction bases: 0. The CDR3 has 16 residues. Per the germline V gene, CDR1 is KGHSH and CDR2 is LQKENI. The CDR3 region has the DNA TGTGCCAGCTCACCACCAGCGGGGGGGAACACCGGGGAGCTGTTTTTT. Translating it yields CASSPPAGGNTGELFF.

This sequence joins TRBV7-9 and TRBJ2-1; 8 positions agree with TRBD1. The CDR3 runs 16 residues. After removal of 5 bases from V and 4 bases from J, the junction contained 10 bases not matched to a gene. Germline V gene sequence: CDR1 SEHNR, CDR2 FQNEAQ (reference sequence). This CDR3 reads CASSRTGTGPYNEQFF. CDR3 DNA sequence: TGTGCCAGCAGCCGAACCGGGACAGGTCCTTACAATGAGCAGTTCTTC.

The chain couples TRBV7-2 to TRBJ2-5, with 8 nucleotides matching TRBD1. CDR1 SGHTA and CDR2 FQGNSA come from the germline V gene. Germline trimming cut 5 bases from V and 7 bases from J; bases unmatched to any gene: 9. The length of the CDR3 is 14 residues. CDR3 nucleotides: TGTGCCAGCAGCATAACGACAGGGGCTGTGACCCAGTACTTC. This gives the protein CASSITTGAVTQYF.

This chain connects TRBV6-1 to TRBJ2-5, with 8 bases fitting TRBD2. The end of the DNA is better explained by TRBJ2-7, so the J call may be wrong. CDR1 is MNHNS and CDR2 is SASEGT in the germline V gene. The CDR3 consists of 16 residues. As DNA, the CDR3 is TGTGCCAGCAGTGAAGCTTGGGGGACTAGTTCCTACGAGCAGTACTTC. Amino acids: CASSEAWGTSSYEQYF.

V gene TRBV10-2 combines with J gene TRBJ2-3; no firm D call. Germline CDR1 WSHSY, CDR2 SAAADI. V shed 6 bases and J shed 2 bases, with 12 bases lying between them. The CDR3 runs to 14 residues. CDR3 in amino acids: CASSADKITDTQYF. The CDR3 region has the DNA TGCGCCAGCAGCGCAGACAAAATCACAGATACGCAGTATTTT.

The chain carries TRBV7-2 and TRBJ2-3; D perhaps matches TRBD2 (5 bases). Germline CDR1 reads SGHTA; CDR2 reads FQGNSA. The CDR3 extends over 15 amino acids. Trimming pared 2 bases from V and 2 bases from J, leaving 11 bases between. Here the CDR3 DNA reads TGTGCCAGCAGCTTACTTGGCGGGTTCACAGATACGCAGTATTTT. This codes for CASSLLGGFTDTQYF.

This clone was recorded once. V is TRBV15 and J is TRBJ1-5; 11 bases line up with TRBD1. Germline V CDR1 and CDR2: LNHNV, YYDKDF (reference sequence). The CDR3 has 15 residues. With V trimmed by 1 base and J by 11 bases, 7 bases remained unmatched. CDR3 sequence reads: CATSRGGTGGKAQHF. CDR3 bases: TGTGCCACCAGCAGAGGGGGGACAGGGGGGAAAGCCCAGCATTTT.

This chain joins TRBV19 and TRBJ2-5; D not resolved. Germline lookup yields CDR1 LNHDA and CDR2 SQIVND (reference sequence). This CDR3 is built from 15 residues. V was cut by 10 bases and J by 1 base, with 19 bases left in between. This chain's CDR3 is CATSPGRRSQETQYF. CDR3 DNA: TGTGCCACCTCCCCCGGTCGCCGAAGCCAAGAGACCCAGTACTTC.

The V call is TRBV29-1, the J call TRBJ2-3; 8 positions agree with TRBD2. Losses at the gene ends were 5 bases for V and 6 bases for J; bases not matched to a gene: 13. Germline V CDR1 and CDR2: SQVTM, ANQGSEA. This CDR3 is built from 15 residues. The CDR3 spells CSVRSLAGYRDTQYF. For the CDR3, the DNA is TGCAGCGTTCGTTCTCTAGCGGGCTATAGGGATACGCAGTATTTT.

The chain carries TRBV29-1 and TRBJ2-3, with 8 positions matching TRBD2. V was pared by 6 bases and J by 3 bases, with 14 bases of the junction left unmatched. The CDR3 runs 16 residues. Looked up from germline, CDR1 is SQVTM and CDR2 is ANQGSEA. In nucleotides, the CDR3 is TGCAGCGTACCCAGGGGCCCGGGGGGGGGAACAGATACGCAGTATTTT. Protein: CSVPRGPGGGTDTQYF.

This clone has only a few counts. The chain carries TRBV7-6 and TRBJ2-3; 10 positions match TRBD1. Unmatched junction bases numbered 5, after V lost 1 base and J lost 4 bases. The CDR3 spans 16 residues. The V gene's germline CDR1 is SGHVS and CDR2 FNYEAQ. CDR3 in DNA: TGTGCCAGCAGCTTAGGGACAGGGGGGATGTCAGATACGCAGTATTTT. Its protein is CASSLGTGGMSDTQYF.